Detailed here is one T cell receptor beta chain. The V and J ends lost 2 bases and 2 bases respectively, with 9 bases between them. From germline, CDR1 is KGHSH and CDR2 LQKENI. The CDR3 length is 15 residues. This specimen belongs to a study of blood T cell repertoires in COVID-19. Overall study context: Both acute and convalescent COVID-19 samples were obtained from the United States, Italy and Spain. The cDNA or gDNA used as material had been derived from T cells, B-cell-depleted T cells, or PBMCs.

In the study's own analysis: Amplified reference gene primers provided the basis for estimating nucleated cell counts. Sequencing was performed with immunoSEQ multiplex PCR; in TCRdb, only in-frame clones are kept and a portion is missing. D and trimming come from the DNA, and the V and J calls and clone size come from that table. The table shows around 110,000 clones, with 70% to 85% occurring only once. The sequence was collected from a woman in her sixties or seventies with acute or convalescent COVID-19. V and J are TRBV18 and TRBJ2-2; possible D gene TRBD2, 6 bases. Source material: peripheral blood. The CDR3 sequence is CASSPSSVNTGELFF. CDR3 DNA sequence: TGTGCCAGCTCACCATCTAGCGTTAACACCGGGGAGCTGTTTTTT.